The present entry profiles one TCR beta chain with its context. Antigen: not known. Individual cDNA molecules each received unique molecular identifiers attached to them. One entry per CDR3 protein results from TCRdb running MiXCR on the 5' RACE reads. The data show over 45,000 distinct CDR3 sequences, over 12% seen once. The sample belongs to a study of early T cells in non-severe SARS-CoV-2 infection. Findings and limits, study-wide: Matching results from VDJdb favored anti-spike CD8 responses, leaving private and CD4 specificities undetected.

V lost 3 bases, J lost 8 bases, and 14 bases lay in between. Germline CDR1 and CDR2: SGHRS and YFSETQ. The CDR3 runs to 14 residues. Sample: whole blood, taken at baseline. The sequence derives from an adult who was a healthcare worker with PCR-confirmed SARS-CoV-2 infection or an uninfected control (not recorded which). The rearrangement joins TRBV5-1 to TRBJ1-4; no definite D call. The CDR3 region is CASSSGLAGEKLFF. As DNA, the CDR3 is TGCGCCAGCAGCTCCGGGCTTGCGGGGGAAAAACTGTTTTTT.